The source of this TCR beta chain is a study of Graves' ophthalmopathy and Graves' hyperthyroidism. General study points: Most expanded clonotypes from thyroid (those above 0.001 frequency) were also found in blood.

Disease in donors with ophthalmopathy had moderate-to-severe activity, CAS ≥3, NOSPECS ≥4 and under 3 months' duration. Uncontrolled infections, other autoimmune diseases, pregnancy or lactation barred patients from enrollment. Diagnosis used clinical symptoms, serum thyroxine, TRAb, thyroid ultrasound and orbital computed tomography. Transcripts of RNA were the source for amplifying TCR beta CDR3 regions. HTBI primers served in a first-round RT-PCR, which a second-round multiplex PCR followed. From the multiplex PCR reads, TCRdb called clonotypes with MiXCR, one entry per CDR3 protein. The data show hundreds of thousands of distinct CDR3 sequences, 20% to 25% seen once. Germline CDR1 MNHEY, CDR2 SVGAGI. The CDR3 runs 16 residues. V lost 0 bases to trimming and J lost 3 bases; unmatched junction nucleotides: 6. This clonotype has a count of ten or more. Its antigen is not known.

The receptor was isolated from a woman between 50 and 59 years old with Graves' ophthalmopathy. The chain uses TRBV6-5 and TRBJ1-2; 8 bases match TRBD1. Sequencing was carried out using peripheral blood. The CDR3: CASSYSRTGIYYGYTF. DNA of the CDR3: TGTGCCAGCAGTTACTCTCGGACAGGGATTTACTATGGCTACACCTTC.